These 8 T cell receptor beta chains were sequenced from one sample in a study of cytomegalovirus exposure and HLA in healthy donors. Sequencing was performed with immunoSEQ multiplex PCR; in TCRdb, only in-frame clones are kept and a portion is missing. Among 180,000 or so clones listed, around nine tenths were seen once. The sample was PBMCs. Source of these receptors: a man aged 30 to 39 in good health and CMV-seropositive.

This CDR3 reads CASYRGPYNEQFF. The DNA for the CDR3 is TGTGCCAGCTATAGGGGACCCTACAATGAGCAGTTCTTC. V gene TRBV2 combines with J gene TRBJ2-1; the D gene could be TRBD1 or TRBD2 (5 bases each). Germline CDR1 and CDR2: SNHLY and FYNNEI. Trimming took 8 bases from V and 2 from J, leaving 10 bases between them. This CDR3 spans 13 amino acids.

V is TRBV29-1 and J is TRBJ2-7; a weak D match, TRBD2 (5 bases). V was trimmed by 0 bases and J by 1 base, leaving 10 bases between them. The germline V gene encodes CDR1 SQVTM and CDR2 ANQGSEA. The CDR3 is made up of 14 amino acids. The chain's CDR3 is CSVEELGSSYEQYF. In DNA, the CDR3 is TGCAGCGTTGAAGAGTTAGGGAGTTCCTACGAGCAGTACTTC.

Here the CDR3 reads CASSLVAIQETQYF. CDR3 coding DNA: TGCGCCAGCAGCTTGGTGGCTATACAAGAGACCCAGTACTTC. The chain has TRBV5-1 and TRBJ2-5; no definite D call. The CDR3 is made up of 14 amino acids. Trimming cost V 0 bases and J 2 bases, with 8 bases left between them. Germline V CDR1 and CDR2: SGHRS, YFSETQ.

A few counts support this clone. The chain has TRBV9 and TRBJ1-2; D might be TRBD1 (5 bases). Trimming removed 4 bases from V and 8 bases from J, with 21 bases in between. The CDR3 totals 15 residues. In germline, CDR1 is SGDLS, CDR2 YYNGEE. CDR3 loop: CASSPTSSGRGGYTF. The CDR3 DNA reads as TGTGCCAGCAGCCCCACTTCATCGGGGCGCGGAGGCTACACCTTC.

The chain links TRBV5-1 to TRBJ2-2; 7 bases map to TRBD1. Germline assignment: CDR1 SGHRS and CDR2 YFSETQ. Trimming took 4 bases from V and 6 from J; bases not matched to a gene: 6. This CDR3 is built from 14 residues. As DNA, the CDR3 is TGCGCCAGCAGCAGACAGGGTATGCCCGGGGAGCTGTTTTTT. Amino acids: CASSRQGMPGELFF.

The count of this clone is one. The CDR3 DNA reads as TGCGCCAGCAGCTGGACAGGGGCCGGCGTAAATGAAAAACTGTTTTTT. This gives the protein CASSWTGAGVNEKLFF. The chain joins TRBV5-1 to TRBJ1-4, with 9 bases lining up with TRBD1. The germline V gene has CDR1 SGHRS and CDR2 YFSETQ. The CDR3 extends over 16 amino acids. The V gene end was trimmed by 3 bases and the J gene end by 5 bases; junction bases not matched to a gene: 8.

The chain is built from TRBV7-9 and TRBJ1-2; unclear D gene. The CDR3 is made up of 16 amino acids. CDR1 and CDR2 (germline): SEHNR, FQNEAQ (reference sequence). Deletions cut 5 bases from V and 2 bases from J, with 18 bases between. CDR3 coding DNA: TGTGCCAGCAGCCCCCGATTGGGTACCCCAAACTATGGCTACACCTTC. It yields the protein CASSPRLGTPNYGYTF.

This chain connects TRBV5-1 to TRBJ1-2, with unresolved D. The germline V gene has CDR1 SGHRS and CDR2 YFSETQ. The V end lost 1 base, the J end lost 0 bases, and 7 bases lay between the germline ends. The CDR3 contains 14 residues. Written as DNA, the CDR3 is TGCGCCAGCAGCTTGCGCGGTTCTAACTATGGCTACACCTTC. Residues: CASSLRGSNYGYTF.